One sample yielded the 22 T cell receptor beta chains listed below, sequenced in a study of blood T cells in healthy people across ages. The authors ran a second PCR of roughly 6 to 12 cycles using a sample-barcoded 5' primer and a J-beta primer mix. TCRdb passed the 5' RACE reads through MiXCR, listing each CDR3 protein once. Here the sample spans around 600,000 distinct CDR3 sequences, 47% being singletons. Sequencing was done on a sample of blood. The receptors derive from an elderly man in good health.

The genes are TRBV14 and TRBJ1-2; unclear D gene. This CDR3 comprises 15 residues. The V end was cut by 0 bases, the J end by 4 bases, with 12 bases between. Germline-derived CDR1 and CDR2 are SGHDN and FVKESK. The CDR3 nucleotides are TGTGCCAGCAGCCAAGATCTTGGGCAGCCCTATGGCTACACCTTC. It yields the protein CASSQDLGQPYGYTF.

With respect to this clonotype: A much larger clonotype is one base distant, so this may be a read error. V is TRBV6-6 and J is TRBJ2-1; TRBD2 aligns across 11 bases. With the DNA end fitting TRBJ2-7 better, the J assignment may be wrong. CDR1 is MNHNY, CDR2 SVGAGI, per germline (reference sequence). The CDR3 runs to 15 residues. The DNA for the CDR3 is TGTGCCAGCAGAGCAACTAGCGGGGGTTACAATGAGCAGTACTTC. Translated, it gives CASRATSGGYNEQYF.

The table lists this clonotype with a few counts. This sequence joins TRBV12-3 or TRBV12-4 and TRBJ2-7, with 8 bases lining up with TRBD2. This CDR3 contains 15 residues. Unmatched junction bases numbered 10, after V lost 7 bases and J lost 2 bases. The CDR3 DNA sequence: TGTGCCAGCACCGTGGGGATAGCGGGGACCTACGAGCAGTACTTC. Translating gives CASTVGIAGTYEQYF.

With regard to this clonotype: A clone one base away is much larger, so this may be a read error. The gene calls are TRBV27 and TRBJ1-6; D may be TRBD1 (6 bases). V shed 4 bases and J shed 2 bases, with 6 bases lying between them. The CDR3 is made up of 14 amino acids. Germline lookup yields CDR1 MNHEY and CDR2 SMNVEV (reference sequence). DNA for the CDR3: TGTGCCAGCAGTTCAGGGGCCTATAATTCACCCCTCCACTTT. Translated, it gives CASSSGAYNSPLHF.

The chain combines TRBV10-3 with TRBJ2-7; tentatively, D is TRBD2 (5 bases). The CDR3 length is 13 residues. Per the germline V gene, CDR1 is ENHRY and CDR2 is SYGVKD. V was pared by 0 bases and J by 7 bases, with 10 bases between. CDR3 sequence: CAISESPPGEQYF. CDR3 nucleotides: TGTGCCATCAGTGAGTCCCCCCCGGGGGAGCAGTACTTC.

The chain has TRBV7-9 and TRBJ1-3; D possibly corresponds to TRBD1 (6 bases). CDR3 size: 15 residues. The germline V and J ends were trimmed by 4 bases and 1 base, with 11 bases remaining between them. Germline V lookup: CDR1 SEHNR, CDR2 FQNEAQ (reference sequence). The CDR3 DNA sequence: TGTGCCAGCAGCTCCTCAGGGGCATCTGGAAACACCATATATTTT. Translated, it gives CASSSSGASGNTIYF.

V is TRBV20-1 and J is TRBJ2-7; D is unclear. The J call is doubtful: the DNA matches TRBJ2-4 better. CDR3 size: 14 residues. From germline, CDR1 is DFQATT and CDR2 SNEGSKA (reference sequence). CDR3 bases: TGCAGTGCTAGAGACGGCGAAGGGAAAAACATTCAGTACTTC. This sequence encodes CSARDGEGKNIQYF.

This clonotype was recorded many times. This chain uses TRBV6-5 with TRBJ2-7, with TRBD2 matching over 13 bases. This CDR3 contains 14 residues. The germline CDR1 and CDR2 sequences are MNHEY and SVGAGI. V shed 5 bases and J 6 bases; nucleotides not matched to a gene: 4. The CDR3 protein is CASSAGLAGFEQYF. The CDR3 DNA reads TGTGCCAGCAGTGCGGGACTAGCGGGGTTCGAGCAGTACTTC.

This clonotype came up a few times. V is TRBV10-3 and J is TRBJ2-7; 11 bases are shared with TRBD1. V lost 8 bases to trimming and J lost 5 bases; unmatched junction nucleotides: 8. Germline V gene lookup returns CDR1 ENHRY and CDR2 SYGVKD. This CDR3 has 14 amino acids. CDR3 residues: CAIREDRGHNEQYF. The CDR3 nucleotides read TGTGCCATCCGCGAGGACAGGGGGCACAACGAGCAGTACTTC.

This clonotype was detected only a few times. This chain uses TRBV20-1 with TRBJ2-4; the D gene is possibly TRBD1 (6 bases). The CDR3 extends over 14 amino acids. V lost 1 base and J lost 7, with 14 bases in between. From germline, CDR1 is DFQATT and CDR2 SNEGSKA (reference sequence). Here the CDR3 DNA reads TGCAGTGCTAGAGGGGCAGGGGTGACGAACATTCAGTACTTC. Its translation: CSARGAGVTNIQYF.

The chain links TRBV7-2 to TRBJ2-6, with D possibly matching TRBD2 (9 bases). Germline-derived CDR1 and CDR2 are SGHTA and FQGNSA. CDR3 length equals 19 residues. V was cut by 1 base and J by 0 bases, with 16 bases left in between. CDR3 DNA sequence: TGTGCCAGCAGCTTAGTGGCTAGCGGGACAGGCTCTGGGGCCAACGTCCTGACTTTC. Its translation is CASSLVASGTGSGANVLTF. The full variable domain, its missing parts supplied by reference TRBV7-2 and TRBJ2-6, is GAGVSQSPSNKVTEKGKDVELRCDPISGHTALYWYRQSLGQGLEFLIYFQGNSAPDKSGLPSDRFSAERTGGSVSTLTIQRTQQEDSAVYLCASSLVASGTGSGANVLTFGAGSRLTVL.

The J gene is TRBJ1-2, the V gene TRBV5-5; TRBD1 agrees at 7 bases. From germline, CDR1 is SGHKS and CDR2 YYEKEE (reference sequence). V trimming: 0 bases; J trimming: 6 bases; junction bases outside the gene matches: 8. This CDR3 is 15 amino acids long. CDR3 in amino acids: CASSLGPGTADGYTF. The CDR3 DNA sequence: TGTGCCAGCAGCTTGGGCCCCGGGACAGCGGATGGCTACACCTTC.

The rearrangement uses TRBV5-1 and TRBJ2-5; perhaps TRBD1 as D (6 bases). Germline CDR1 reads SGHRS; CDR2 reads YFSETQ. Trimming removed 4 bases at V and 1 base at J, with 14 bases between. This CDR3 contains 15 residues. CDR3 amino acids: CASSAQTGSQETQYF. CDR3 in DNA: TGCGCCAGCAGCGCTCAAACAGGGTCCCAAGAGACCCAGTACTTC.

This clonotype has just one count. This rearrangement joins TRBV7-9 to TRBJ2-7; TRBD2 matches 13 bases. Per germline, CDR1 SEHNR and CDR2 FQNEAQ (reference sequence). The CDR3 consists of 16 residues. The ends lost 4 bases at V and 7 bases at J; junction bases unmatched: 10. CDR3: CASSSTLAGGPGEQYF. CDR3 DNA: TGTGCCAGCAGCTCTACACTAGCGGGAGGGCCGGGAGAGCAGTACTTC.

V gene TRBV20-1 combines with J gene TRBJ2-3; 9 nucleotides align to TRBD2. V lost 1 base to trimming and J lost 4 bases; unmatched junction nucleotides: 6. The CDR3 extends over 15 amino acids. CDR1 and CDR2 (germline): DFQATT, SNEGSKA (reference sequence). The CDR3 coding sequence is TGCAGTGCTAGAGCGACTAGCGGCGTTTCAGATACGCAGTATTTT. Its translation: CSARATSGVSDTQYF.

This rearrangement joins TRBV4-1 to TRBJ1-4; 7 nucleotides agree with TRBD1. The length of the CDR3 is 16 residues. Germline loops: CDR1 MGHRA, CDR2 YSYEKL. V dropped 4 bases and J dropped 0; count of bases not matched to a gene: 5. DNA of the CDR3: TGCGCCAGCAGCCTCACAGGGGACGCAACTAATGAAAAACTGTTTTTT. Encoded protein: CASSLTGDATNEKLFF.

Turning to this clonotype: A read error may be the cause here, since a much bigger clone is one base away. The J gene is TRBJ2-1, the V gene TRBV9; 7 bases match TRBD2. V gave up 4 bases and J gave up 2 bases; unmatched junction bases: 3. In germline, CDR1 is SGDLS, CDR2 YYNGEE. The CDR3 spans 14 residues. This CDR3 reads CASSPREAYNEQFF. The DNA of the CDR3 is TGTGCCAGCAGCCCCCGGGAGGCCTACAATGAGCAGTTCTTC.

This clonotype was found once. A much larger clone sits a single nucleotide away, making a read error possible. This chain uses TRBV7-9 with TRBJ2-5, with D unclear. The J call is doubtful: the DNA matches TRBJ2-7 better. The CDR3 has 11 amino acids. Germline lookup yields CDR1 SEHNR and CDR2 FQNEAQ (reference sequence). This CDR3 reads CASILMNEQYF. DNA for the CDR3: TGTGCCAGCATCTTAATGAACGAGCAGTACTTC.

Only a few counts were recorded for this clonotype. This chain connects TRBV6-2 or TRBV6-3 to TRBJ1-2, with D uncertain. CDR3 size: 15 residues. Germline V lookup: CDR1 MNHEY, CDR2 SVGEGT. V lost 7 bases to trimming and J lost 8 bases, with 23 bases between them. The CDR3 protein is CASTWALREGTGYTF. The CDR3 region has the DNA TGTGCCAGCACCTGGGCCCTCCGAGAGGGAACCGGCTACACCTTC.

This clonotype was observed a handful of times. The V gene is TRBV18, the J gene TRBJ2-5; tentatively, D is TRBD2 (6 bases). The CDR3 covers 14 residues. V was pared by 5 bases and J by 0 bases, with 10 bases between. Germline V gene data show CDR1 as KGHSH and CDR2 as LQKENI. For the CDR3, the DNA is TGTGCCAGCTCAAGGGGACTGAACCAAGAGACCCAGTACTTC. Its protein is CASSRGLNQETQYF.

V gene TRBV29-1 combines with J gene TRBJ2-1; D not resolved. CDR1 SQVTM and CDR2 ANQGSEA come from the germline V gene. V shed 7 bases and J shed 2 bases, with 18 bases lying between them. The CDR3 contains 15 residues. The CDR3 reads CSACPGQPPYNEQFF. The CDR3 DNA sequence: TGCAGCGCCTGCCCGGGTCAACCACCCTACAATGAGCAGTTCTTC.

The chain combines TRBV7-2 with TRBJ1-6; TRBD1 agrees at 7 bases. The germline V gene encodes CDR1 SGHTA and CDR2 FQGNSA. V lost 5 bases to trimming and J lost 5 bases; unmatched junction nucleotides: 3. This CDR3 spans 14 amino acids. The CDR3 sequence: CASSRDRDNSPLHF. The CDR3 coding sequence is TGTGCCAGCAGCCGGGACAGAGATAATTCACCCCTCCACTTT.